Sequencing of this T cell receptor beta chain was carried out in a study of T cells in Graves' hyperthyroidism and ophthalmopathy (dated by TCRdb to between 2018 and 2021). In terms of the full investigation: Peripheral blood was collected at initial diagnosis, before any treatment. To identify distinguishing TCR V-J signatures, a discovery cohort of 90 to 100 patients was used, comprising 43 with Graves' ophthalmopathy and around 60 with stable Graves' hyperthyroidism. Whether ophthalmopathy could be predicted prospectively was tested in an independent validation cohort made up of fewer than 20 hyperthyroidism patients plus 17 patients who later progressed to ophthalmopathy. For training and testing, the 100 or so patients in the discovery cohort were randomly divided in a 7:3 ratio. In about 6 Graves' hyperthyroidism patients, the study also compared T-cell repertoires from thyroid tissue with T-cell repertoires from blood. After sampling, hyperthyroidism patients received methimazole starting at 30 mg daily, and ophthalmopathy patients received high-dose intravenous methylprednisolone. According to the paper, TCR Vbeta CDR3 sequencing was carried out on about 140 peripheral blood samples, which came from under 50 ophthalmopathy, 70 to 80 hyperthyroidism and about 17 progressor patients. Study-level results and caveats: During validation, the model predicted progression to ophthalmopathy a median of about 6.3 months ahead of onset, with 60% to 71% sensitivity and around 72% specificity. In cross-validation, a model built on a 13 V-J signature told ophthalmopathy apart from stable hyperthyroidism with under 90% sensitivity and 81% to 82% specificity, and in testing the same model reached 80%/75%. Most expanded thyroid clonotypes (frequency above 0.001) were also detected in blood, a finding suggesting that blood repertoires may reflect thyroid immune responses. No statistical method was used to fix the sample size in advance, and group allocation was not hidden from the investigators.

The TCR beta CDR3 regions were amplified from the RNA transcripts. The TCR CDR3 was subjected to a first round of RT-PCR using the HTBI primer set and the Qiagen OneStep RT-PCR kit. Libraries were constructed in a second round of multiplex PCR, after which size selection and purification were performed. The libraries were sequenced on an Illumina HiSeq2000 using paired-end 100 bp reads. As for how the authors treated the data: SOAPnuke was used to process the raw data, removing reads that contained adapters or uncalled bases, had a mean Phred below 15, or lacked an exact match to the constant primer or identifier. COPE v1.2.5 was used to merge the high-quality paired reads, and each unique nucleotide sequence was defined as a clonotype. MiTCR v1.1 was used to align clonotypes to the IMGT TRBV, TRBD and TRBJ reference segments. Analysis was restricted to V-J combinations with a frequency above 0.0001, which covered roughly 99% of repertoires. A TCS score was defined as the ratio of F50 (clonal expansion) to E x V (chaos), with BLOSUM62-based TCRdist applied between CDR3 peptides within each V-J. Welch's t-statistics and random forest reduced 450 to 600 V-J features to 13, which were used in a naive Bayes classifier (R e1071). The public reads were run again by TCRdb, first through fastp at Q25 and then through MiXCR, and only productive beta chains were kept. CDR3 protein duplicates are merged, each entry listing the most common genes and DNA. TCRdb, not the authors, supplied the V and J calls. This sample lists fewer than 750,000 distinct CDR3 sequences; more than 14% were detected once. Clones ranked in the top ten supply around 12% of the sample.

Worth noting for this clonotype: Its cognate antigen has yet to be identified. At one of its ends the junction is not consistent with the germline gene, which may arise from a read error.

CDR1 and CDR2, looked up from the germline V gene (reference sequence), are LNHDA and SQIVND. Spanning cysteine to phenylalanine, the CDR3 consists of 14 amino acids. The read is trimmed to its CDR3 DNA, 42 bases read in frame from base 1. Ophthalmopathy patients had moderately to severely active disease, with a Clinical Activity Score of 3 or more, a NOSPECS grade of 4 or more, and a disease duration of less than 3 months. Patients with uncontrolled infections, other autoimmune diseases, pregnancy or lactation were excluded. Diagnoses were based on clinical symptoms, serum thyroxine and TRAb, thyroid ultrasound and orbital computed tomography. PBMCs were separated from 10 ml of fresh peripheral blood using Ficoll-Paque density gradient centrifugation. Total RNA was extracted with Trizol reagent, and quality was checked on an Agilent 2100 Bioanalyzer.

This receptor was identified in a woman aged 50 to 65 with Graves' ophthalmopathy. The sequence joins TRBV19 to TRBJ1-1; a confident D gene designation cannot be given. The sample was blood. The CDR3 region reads CASGIRRSGAGAFF. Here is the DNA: TGTGCCAGTGGTATTAGGAGATCGGGAGCGGGAGCTTTCTTT. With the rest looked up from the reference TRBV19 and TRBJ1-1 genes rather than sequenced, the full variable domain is DGGITQSPKYLFRKEGQNVTLSCEQNLNHDAMYWYRQDPGQGLRLIYYSQIVNDFQKGDIAEGYSVSREKKESFPLTVTSAQKNPTAFYLCASGIRRSGAGAFFGQGTRLTVV.